The 6 T cell receptor beta chains listed next were all sequenced from one sample in a study of blood T cell repertoires in COVID-19. Profiled with immunoSEQ multiplex PCR; TCRdb holds only in-frame clones, not every one. The sample has more than 200,000 clones; approximately 80% are singletons. Sequenced material: peripheral blood. Source of these receptors: an elderly woman with acute or convalescent COVID-19.

The chain uses TRBV10-1 and TRBJ1-2, with 7 nucleotides matching TRBD1. Trimming cost V 10 bases and J 1 base; bases outside gene matches: 6. The CDR3 spans 13 residues. CDR1 and CDR2 (germline): WNHNN, SYGVQD (reference sequence). The CDR3 is CATRTGGNYGYTF. The CDR3 DNA sequence: TGCGCCACTCGGACAGGCGGTAACTATGGCTACACCTTC.

The V gene is TRBV10-3, the J gene TRBJ1-5, with D tentatively TRBD1 (6 bases). The CDR3 is made up of 15 amino acids. V was shortened by 0 bases and J by 1 base, with 7 bases between the two germline ends. The germline V gene has CDR1 ENHRY and CDR2 SYGVKD. This CDR3 is CAISESQGSNQPQHF. CDR3 coding DNA: TGTGCCATCAGTGAGTCGCAGGGGAGCAATCAGCCCCAGCATTTT.

The rearrangement links TRBV11-3 to TRBJ2-5, with TRBD2 as a possible D gene (6 bases). Germline V lookup: CDR1 SGHNT, CDR2 YENEEA. The CDR3 consists of 15 residues. Trimming shortened V by 5 bases and J by 1 base, and 14 bases separated the two germline ends. The CDR3 nucleotides read TGTGCCAGCAGCCCGCGACTAGTTGGCCAAGAGACCCAGTACTTC. Amino acid sequence: CASSPRLVGQETQYF.

This clone was counted once. The chain joins TRBV7-2 to TRBJ1-4; tentatively, D is TRBD1 (5 bases). The germline gives CDR1 SGHTA, CDR2 FQGNSA. Deletions cut 5 bases from V and 7 bases from J, with 14 bases between. The CDR3 runs 14 residues. CDR3 region: CASSRGQNGEKLFF. Here the CDR3 DNA reads TGTGCCAGCAGCCGTGGACAAAATGGTGAAAAACTGTTTTTT.

This rearrangement joins TRBV28 to TRBJ1-6, with D maybe TRBD1 (5 bases). The CDR3 is 17 residues long. Germline CDR1 and CDR2: MDHEN and SYDVKM. Between the trimmed V and J ends, which lost 6 bases and 7 bases, there was a span of 22 bases. CDR3 sequence: CASSTYWRGQGNSPLHF. Written as DNA, the CDR3 is TGTGCCAGCAGCACCTATTGGAGGGGCCAAGGGAATTCACCCCTCCACTTT.

CDR3 sequence: CASSEMVGISNQPQHF. As DNA, the CDR3 is TGTGCCAGTAGCGAAATGGTCGGGATTAGCAATCAGCCCCAGCATTTT. This chain links TRBV19 with TRBJ1-5; D not resolved. Germline V lookup: CDR1 LNHDA, CDR2 SQIVND (reference sequence). The CDR3 contains 16 residues. Trimming pared 6 bases from V and 0 bases from J, leaving 15 bases between.